This T cell receptor (beta chain) was captured in a study of tumor and adjacent non-tumor tissue in lung cancer. Study findings and constraints: Higher tumor TCR diversity was associated with shorter survival. Tumor tissue had significantly higher TCR diversity than normal lung.

Concerning this clonotype itself: Its antigen is unidentified. At one end, the junction sequence differs from germline, possibly due to a read error.

RNA was extracted from bulk tissue without any cell sorting. This non-tumor lung sample came from over 3 cm beyond the tumor edge. A modified ARM-PCR protocol with three rounds of nested PCR amplified TCRbeta. One entry per CDR3 protein results from TCRdb running MiXCR on the multiplex PCR reads. This sample has 77,000 or so distinct CDR3 sequences; 76% occur once, and the top ten carry about two fifths. From germline, CDR1 is LGHNA and CDR2 YSLEER. The CDR3 is made up of 20 amino acids. The specimen was distant non-tumor lung tissue. This clonotype was sampled from a man between 65 and 85 years old with non-small cell lung cancer. The gene calls are TRBV4-3 and TRBJ2-7; TRBD2 matches at 7 bases. The DNA of the CDR3 is TGCGCCAGCAGCCAAGGAATGGGACTACCGGGTCCCGACGGCTCCTATGAGCAGTACTTC. Its translation: CASSQGMGLPGPDGSYEQYF.